Reported below is one T cell receptor beta chain. The data are from a study of blood T cell repertoires in COVID-19. As for the study in general: The samples span acute and convalescent COVID-19 from the United States, Italy and Spain. T cells, B-cell-depleted T cells, or PBMCs provided the cDNA or gDNA that served as material.

The authors' processing: Scientists estimated how many nucleated cells there were by amplifying reference gene primers. The table came from immunoSEQ multiplex PCR; TCRdb's copy has only in-frame clones and leaves some out. The DNA gave D and trimming, while V, J and clone size come from that table. The sample lists around 190,000 clones, more than 75% occurring once. Input material: peripheral blood. The TCR originated in an elderly woman with acute or convalescent COVID-19.

Here the CDR3 reads CASSPSVGGYGYTF. CDR3 nucleotides: TGTGCCAGCTCACCGTCCGTCGGGGGTTATGGCTACACCTTC. This chain uses TRBV18 with TRBJ1-2, with D perhaps TRBD1 (5 bases). CDR3 length: 14 residues. CDR1 is KGHSH, CDR2 LQKENI, per germline. Trimming took off 3 bases at V and 5 bases at J, with 13 bases between the two ends.